This T cell receptor (beta chain) appears in the sequencing data of a study of CD8 T cells in Susac syndrome. The sequenced target, TCR beta, came from blood CD8+ and CD4+ T cells. Relapsing-remitting disease, either stable or active, was present in the treatment-naive patients who were the multiple sclerosis controls. TEMRA cells were enriched by FACS, and CD4+ and CD8+ T cells were negatively isolated. Random hexamers primed reverse transcription of about 0.45 to 1 ug RNA. Amplification of TCR beta CDR3 by immunoSEQ multiplex PCR spanned 54 Vbeta and 13 Jbeta. TCRdb recomputed calls from the immunoSEQ multiplex PCR reads with MiXCR, one row per CDR3 protein. Of about 180,000 distinct CDR3 sequences in the sample, around 93% were seen once. Trimming removed 6 bases from V and 5 bases from J, with 14 bases in between. The V gene's germline CDR1 is MNHNY and CDR2 SVGAGI (reference sequence). The CDR3 contains 14 residues.

This clonotype was picked up one time. The chain links TRBV6-6 to TRBJ2-1; D tentatively reads TRBD1 or TRBD2 (5 bases each). Input material: CD4+ T cells from PBMCs. This clonotype was sampled from a human donor with multiple sclerosis. The DNA for the CDR3 is TGTGCCAGCAGCTTGACCGGGGCCAACAATGAGCAGTTCTTC. Translation gives CASSLTGANNEQFF.